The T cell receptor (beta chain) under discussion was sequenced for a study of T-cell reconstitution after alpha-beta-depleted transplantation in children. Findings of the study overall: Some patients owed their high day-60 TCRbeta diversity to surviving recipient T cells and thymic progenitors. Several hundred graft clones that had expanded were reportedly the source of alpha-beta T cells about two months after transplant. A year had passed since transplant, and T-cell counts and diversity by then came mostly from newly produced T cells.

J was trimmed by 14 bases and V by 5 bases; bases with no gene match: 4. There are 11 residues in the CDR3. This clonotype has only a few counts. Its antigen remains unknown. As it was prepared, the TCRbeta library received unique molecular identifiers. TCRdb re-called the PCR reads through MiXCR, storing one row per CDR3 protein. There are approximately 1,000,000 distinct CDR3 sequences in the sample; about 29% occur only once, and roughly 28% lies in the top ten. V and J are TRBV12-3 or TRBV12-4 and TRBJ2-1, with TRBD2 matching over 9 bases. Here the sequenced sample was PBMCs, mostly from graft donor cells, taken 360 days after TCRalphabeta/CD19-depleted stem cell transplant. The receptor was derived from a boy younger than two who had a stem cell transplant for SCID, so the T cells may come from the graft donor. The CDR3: CASSHKREEFF. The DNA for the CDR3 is TGTGCCAGCAGTCATAAGCGGGAGGAGTTCTTC.